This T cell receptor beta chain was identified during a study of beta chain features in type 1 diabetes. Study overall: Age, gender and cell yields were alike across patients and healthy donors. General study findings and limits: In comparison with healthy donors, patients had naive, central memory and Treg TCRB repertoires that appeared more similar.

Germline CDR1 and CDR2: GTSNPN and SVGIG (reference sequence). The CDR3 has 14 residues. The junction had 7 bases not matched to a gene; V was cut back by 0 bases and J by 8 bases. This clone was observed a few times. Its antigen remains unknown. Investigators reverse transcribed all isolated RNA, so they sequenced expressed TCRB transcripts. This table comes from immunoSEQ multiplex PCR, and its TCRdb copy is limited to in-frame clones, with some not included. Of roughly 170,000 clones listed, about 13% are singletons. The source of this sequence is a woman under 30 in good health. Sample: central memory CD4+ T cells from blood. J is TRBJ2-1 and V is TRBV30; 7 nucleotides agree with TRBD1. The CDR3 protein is CAWSVRPDRDEQFF. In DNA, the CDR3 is TGTGCCTGGAGTGTACGCCCTGACAGGGATGAGCAGTTCTTC.